A single sample gave rise to the 11 T cell receptor beta chains below, sequenced in a study of blood T cell repertoires in COVID-19. Measured with immunoSEQ multiplex PCR; TCRdb has only the in-frame clones, and not every one. This sample yields roughly 200,000 clones, of which roughly 85% are seen a single time; under 3.5% belongs to the top ten. Sequencing used peripheral blood. The receptors shown here come from a man in his sixties with acute or convalescent COVID-19.

This chain joins TRBV2 and TRBJ2-1; D remains ambiguous. The CDR3 has 13 amino acids. Trimming shortened V by 8 bases and J by 0 bases, and 8 bases separated the two germline ends. Germline-derived CDR1 and CDR2 are SNHLY and FYNNEI. The CDR3 loop is CASLLYSYNEQFF. The CDR3 region has the DNA TGTGCCAGCTTATTGTACTCCTACAATGAGCAGTTCTTC.

This chain connects TRBV14 to TRBJ2-1; 8 bases are shared with TRBD1. The germline V gene has CDR1 SGHDN and CDR2 FVKESK. The length of the CDR3 is 19 residues. V was pared by 1 base and J by 4 bases, with 15 bases of the junction left unmatched. Written as DNA, the CDR3 is TGTGCCAGCAGCCAAGCCCGGGACAGGATATTATCAAGGTACAATGAGCAGTTCTTC. Its protein is CASSQARDRILSRYNEQFF.

The V and J genes are TRBV7-2 and TRBJ1-3; D ambiguous. This CDR3 is built from 19 residues. Germline V gene lookup returns CDR1 SGHTA and CDR2 FQGNSA. V lost 6 bases and J 0 bases, leaving 24 bases between the germline ends. The CDR3 reads CASRSSGITTHGSGNTIYF. The CDR3 DNA reads as TGTGCCAGCAGATCCTCGGGGATTACGACGCATGGCTCTGGAAACACCATATATTTT.

The J gene is TRBJ1-4, the V gene TRBV29-1; D might be TRBD1 (5 bases). Germline V gene sequence: CDR1 SQVTM, CDR2 ANQGSEA. Trimming left V 1 base short and J 8 bases short, with 11 bases between. The CDR3 is 13 amino acids. CDR3: CSVEVSEGEKLFF. The DNA for the CDR3 is TGCAGCGTTGAAGTTTCGGAGGGGGAAAAACTGTTTTTT.

The chain combines TRBV28 with TRBJ2-7, with 13 bases fitting TRBD2. The CDR3 has 15 amino acids. V shed 5 bases, J shed 2 bases, and the junction held 3 bases outside the gene matches. Germline values: CDR1 MDHEN, CDR2 SYDVKM. CDR3 sequence (DNA): TGTGCCAGCAGTGGGACTAGCGGGAAACCCTACGAGCAGTACTTC. Protein product: CASSGTSGKPYEQYF.

V and J are TRBV7-2 and TRBJ2-5; D is perhaps TRBD2 (6 bases). CDR1 and CDR2 (germline): SGHTA, FQGNSA. There are 15 residues in the CDR3. V was clipped by 0 bases and J by 4 bases, with 12 bases between them. CDR3 residues: CASSLAGGGPETQYF. For the CDR3, the DNA is TGTGCCAGCAGCTTAGCGGGAGGAGGGCCAGAGACCCAGTACTTC.

This chain connects TRBV29-1 to TRBJ2-2; 9 bases are a match to TRBD2. CDR1 and CDR2 (germline): SQVTM, ANQGSEA. V shed 5 bases, J shed 5 bases, and the junction held 6 bases outside the gene matches. The CDR3 runs to 14 residues. The CDR3 reads CSVNMAGGTGELFF. The CDR3 nucleotides are TGCAGCGTTAATATGGCGGGAGGGACCGGGGAGCTGTTTTTT.

The chain is built from TRBV15 and TRBJ2-3; 9 bases fit TRBD2. This CDR3 comprises 16 residues. Germline V gene lookup returns CDR1 LNHNV and CDR2 YYDKDF (reference sequence). The V segment lost 1 base and the J segment 5 bases; nucleotides outside the gene matches: 7. The CDR3, as DNA: TGTGCCACCAGCAGAGTAGGCGGGAGGGCCGGAGATACGCAGTATTTT. This encodes CATSRVGGRAGDTQYF.

The chain has TRBV5-1 and TRBJ2-1; 9 bases align to TRBD2. V lost 2 bases to trimming and J lost 4 bases; unmatched junction nucleotides: 7. The CDR3 length is 16 residues. Per the germline V gene, CDR1 is SGHRS and CDR2 is YFSETQ. The CDR3 reads CASSFSGRSDYNEQFF. CDR3 sequence (DNA): TGCGCCAGCAGCTTCAGCGGGAGGTCCGATTACAATGAGCAGTTCTTC.

This clone showed up just once. This sequence joins TRBV15 and TRBJ2-4; D not certain. CDR3 length: 12 amino acids. With 5 bases removed from V and 10 bases from J, the gap between germline ends came to 12 bases. CDR1 LNHNV and CDR2 YYDKDF come from the germline V gene (reference sequence). The CDR3 DNA reads TGTGCCACCAGCCCAACGACCGGGATTCAGTACTTC. Protein sequence: CATSPTTGIQYF.

The V call is TRBV9, the J call TRBJ1-1; D uncertain. This CDR3 has 14 residues. V gave up 0 bases and J gave up 7 bases, with 13 bases separating them. Germline V CDR1 and CDR2: SGDLS, YYNGEE. CDR3 sequence reads: CASSVGQAFGEAFF. The CDR3 coding sequence is TGTGCCAGCAGCGTAGGGCAGGCTTTCGGTGAAGCTTTCTTT.